This note documents a single T cell receptor (beta chain) sequence. The data stem from a study of early T cells in non-severe SARS-CoV-2 infection. Overall study context: Sequenced bulk RNA came from whole blood that was unsorted, and chains were unpaired.

Unique molecular identifiers were added to individual cDNA molecules. TCRdb analysed the 5' RACE reads with MiXCR anew, one entry per CDR3 protein. The table has tens of thousands of distinct CDR3 sequences, more than 8.5% seen once. This sequence originates from an adult who was a healthcare worker with PCR-confirmed SARS-CoV-2 infection or an uninfected control (not recorded which). Sequencing was carried out using whole blood.

The CDR3 here is CSARTGEGATIYF. CDR3 bases: TGCAGTGCTAGGACAGGGGAAGGCGCCACCATATATTTT. The V gene is TRBV20-1, the J gene TRBJ1-3; the match to TRBD1 covers 8 bases. After removal of 3 bases from V and 9 bases from J, the junction contained 7 bases not matched to a gene. The CDR3 has 13 amino acids. Germline lookup yields CDR1 DFQATT and CDR2 SNEGSKA (reference sequence).